Sequencing of this T cell receptor (beta chain) was carried out in a study of regulatory T cells in long-lasting Graves disease. Study-level results: TRBV28, TRBJ1-2 and TRBJ2-5 were favored in persistent disease. Persistent Graves' patients had lower TCR diversity than newly diagnosed ones.

Assembly of TCR beta libraries relied on iRepertoire HTBI primers together with Arm-PCR of CDR3 regions. Authors' analysis steps: Identified segments across samples numbered some 62 TRBV and roughly 15 TRBJ. Using its own MiXCR run on the multiplex PCR reads, TCRdb lists one record per CDR3 protein. The V and J calls reflect TCRdb's pipeline rather than the authors' work. This table has a few hundred thousand distinct CDR3 sequences, about a quarter appearing once. As to time point: persistent/refractory GD, antithyroid drugs over 5 years with positive TRAb. Following extraction of RNA from PBMCs, that RNA was used to make the TCR library. This clonotype was recorded a few times. Its matching antigen is unknown. The CDR3 is made up of 16 amino acids. The V gene's germline CDR1 is SGHKS and CDR2 YYEKEE (reference sequence). Trimming took off 2 bases at V and 5 bases at J, with 19 bases between the two ends.

This specimen consisted of peripheral blood mononuclear cells (PBMCs), obtained when the disease was refractory, from a patient treated with antithyroid drugs. The sequence derives from a female donor with Graves disease. The chain joins TRBV5-5 to TRBJ2-5; perhaps D is TRBD1 or TRBD2 (6 bases each). CDR3 protein: CASSFGAGEDYETQYF. Here the CDR3 DNA reads TGTGCCAGCAGCTTTGGGGCAGGGGAGGATTACGAGACCCAGTACTTC.